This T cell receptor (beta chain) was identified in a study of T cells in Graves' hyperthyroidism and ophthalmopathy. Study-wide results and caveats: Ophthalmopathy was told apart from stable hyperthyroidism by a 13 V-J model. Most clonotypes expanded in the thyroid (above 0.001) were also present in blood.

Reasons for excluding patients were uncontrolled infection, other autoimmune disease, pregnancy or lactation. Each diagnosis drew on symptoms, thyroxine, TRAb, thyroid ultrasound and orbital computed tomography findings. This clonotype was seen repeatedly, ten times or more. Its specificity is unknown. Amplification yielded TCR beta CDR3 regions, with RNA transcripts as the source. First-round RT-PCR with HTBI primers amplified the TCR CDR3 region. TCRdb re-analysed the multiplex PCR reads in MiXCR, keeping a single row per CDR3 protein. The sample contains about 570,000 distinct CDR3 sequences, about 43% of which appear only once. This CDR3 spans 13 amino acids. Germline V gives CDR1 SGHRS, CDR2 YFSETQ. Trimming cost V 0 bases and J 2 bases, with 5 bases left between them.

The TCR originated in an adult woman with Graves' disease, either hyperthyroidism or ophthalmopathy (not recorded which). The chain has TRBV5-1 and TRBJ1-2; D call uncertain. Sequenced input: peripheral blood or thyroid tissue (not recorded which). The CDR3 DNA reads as TGCGCCAGCAGCTTGGATGGCAACTATGGCTACACCTTC. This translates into CASSLDGNYGYTF.